A single sample is the source of the 6 T cell receptor beta chains below, sequenced in a study of early T cells in non-severe SARS-CoV-2 infection. TCRdb used MiXCR to reprocess the 5' RACE reads, holding one entry per CDR3 protein. There are about 59,000 distinct CDR3 sequences in the sample; 13% occur only once, and roughly 9.3% lies in the top ten. The sample here was whole blood, taken at baseline. These receptors were taken from an adult who was a healthcare worker with PCR-confirmed SARS-CoV-2 infection or an uninfected control (not recorded which).

The rearrangement uses TRBV19 and TRBJ1-2; TRBD1 matches 7 bases. There are 15 residues in the CDR3. The V segment lost 3 bases and the J segment 5 bases; nucleotides outside the gene matches: 9. The germline V gene has CDR1 LNHDA and CDR2 SQIVND (reference sequence). The CDR3: CASSMGTTGVYGYTF. The CDR3 region has the DNA TGTGCCAGTAGTATGGGGACAACAGGGGTATATGGCTACACCTTC.

V is TRBV7-9 and J is TRBJ2-7, with 8 bases identical to TRBD2. The germline V gene encodes CDR1 SEHNR and CDR2 FQNEAQ (reference sequence). With 5 bases clipped from V and 5 bases from J, the junction kept 2 bases outside the gene matches. CDR3 length equals 12 residues. CDR3 sequence (DNA): TGTGCCAGCAGCCCGGGGGGGAACGAGCAGTACTTC. Translating gives CASSPGGNEQYF.

This clonotype has just a few counts. The chain is built from TRBV10-3 and TRBJ2-1; perhaps TRBD2 as D (6 bases). Trimming took off 11 bases at V and 0 bases at J, with 17 bases between the two ends. In germline, CDR1 is ENHRY, CDR2 SYGVKD. The length of the CDR3 is 15 residues. CDR3 loop: CAVSVISGSYNEQFF. The CDR3 coding sequence is TGTGCCGTAAGCGTTATTAGCGGCTCCTACAATGAGCAGTTCTTC.

This chain joins TRBV9 and TRBJ1-4; the D is unclear. This CDR3 has 13 amino acids. With 0 bases removed from V and 7 bases from J, the gap between germline ends came to 7 bases. The germline CDR1 and CDR2 sequences are SGDLS and YYNGEE. CDR3: CASSVGVGEKLFF. The CDR3 DNA sequence: TGTGCCAGCAGCGTAGGCGTTGGTGAAAAACTGTTTTTT. The variable domain in full, completed from reference TRBV9 and TRBJ1-4, reads DSGVTQTPKHLITATGQRVTLRCSPRSGDLSVYWYQQSLDQGLQFLIQYYNGEERAKGNILERFSAQQFPDLHSELNLSSLELGDSALYFCASSVGVGEKLFFGSGTQLSVL.

This clonotype was seen only once. The chain is built from TRBV5-4 and TRBJ1-1; no clear D gene. Trimming left V 4 bases short and J 5 bases short, with 18 bases between. CDR1 and CDR2 (germline): SGHNT, YYREEE (reference sequence). CDR3 length: 15 residues. Written as DNA, the CDR3 is TGTGCCAGCAGCCCCAGGAGCTGGTCGGGGACTGAAGCTTTCTTT. It encodes CASSPRSWSGTEAFF.

This clonotype was counted between two and nine times. CDR3 region: CASSLGFSSYNEQFF. CDR3 sequence (DNA): TGCGCCAGCAGCTTAGGGTTTAGCTCCTACAATGAGCAGTTCTTC. The V call is TRBV5-1, the J call TRBJ2-1; D is unresolved. The CDR3 covers 15 residues. V dropped 2 bases and J dropped 0 bases, with 9 bases sitting between them. The germline V gene encodes CDR1 SGHRS and CDR2 YFSETQ.